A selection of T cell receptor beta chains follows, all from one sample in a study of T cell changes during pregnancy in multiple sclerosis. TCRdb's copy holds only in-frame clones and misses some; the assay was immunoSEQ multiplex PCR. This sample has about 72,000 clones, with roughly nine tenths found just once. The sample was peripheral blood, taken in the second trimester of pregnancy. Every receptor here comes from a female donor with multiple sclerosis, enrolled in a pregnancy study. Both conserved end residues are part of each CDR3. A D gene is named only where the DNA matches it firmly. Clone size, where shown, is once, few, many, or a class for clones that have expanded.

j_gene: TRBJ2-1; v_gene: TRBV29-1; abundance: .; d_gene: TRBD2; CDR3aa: CSVATRAGYNEQFF; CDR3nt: TGCAGCGTGGCGACAAGAGCGGGGTACAATGAGCAGTTCTTC
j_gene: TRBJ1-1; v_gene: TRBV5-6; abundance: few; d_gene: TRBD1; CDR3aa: CASSFGTGVNTEAFF; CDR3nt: TGTGCCAGCAGCTTTGGGACAGGGGTGAACACTGAAGCTTTCTTT
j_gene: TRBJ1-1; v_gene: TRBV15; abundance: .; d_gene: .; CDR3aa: CATGSSMNTEAFF; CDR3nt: TGTGCCACCGGTAGTAGCATGAACACTGAAGCTTTCTTT
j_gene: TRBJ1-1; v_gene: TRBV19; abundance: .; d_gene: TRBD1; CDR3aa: CASTANRGLAFF; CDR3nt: TGTGCCAGCACGGCGAACAGGGGTTTAGCTTTCTTT
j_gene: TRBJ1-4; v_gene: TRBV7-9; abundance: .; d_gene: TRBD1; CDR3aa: CASSLRTGGRSEKLFF; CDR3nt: TGTGCCAGCAGCTTACGTACAGGGGGCCGGAGTGAAAAACTGTTTTTT
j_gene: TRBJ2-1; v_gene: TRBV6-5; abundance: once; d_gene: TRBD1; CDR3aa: CASKGDRGRIEQFF; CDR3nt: TGTGCCAGCAAGGGGGACAGGGGTAGAATTGAGCAGTTCTTC
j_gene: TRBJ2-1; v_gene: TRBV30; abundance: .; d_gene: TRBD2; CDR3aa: CAWSGGGEQFF; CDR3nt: TGTGCCTGGAGTGGCGGGGGTGAGCAGTTCTTC
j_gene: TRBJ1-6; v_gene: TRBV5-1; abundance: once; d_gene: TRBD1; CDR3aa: CASSYGQGYNSPLHF; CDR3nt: TGCGCCAGCAGCTACGGACAGGGCTATAATTCACCCCTCCACTTT
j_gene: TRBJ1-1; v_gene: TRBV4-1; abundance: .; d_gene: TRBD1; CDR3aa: CASSPVRTGDTEAFF; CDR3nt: TGCGCCAGCAGCCCTGTCCGGACAGGGGACACTGAAGCTTTCTTT
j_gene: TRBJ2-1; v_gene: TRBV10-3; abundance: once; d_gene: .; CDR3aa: CAIIRDTSYNEQFF; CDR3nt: TGTGCCATCATCCGAGACACCTCCTACAATGAGCAGTTCTTC
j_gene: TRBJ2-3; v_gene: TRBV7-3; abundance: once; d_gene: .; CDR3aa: CASSLGTSTSTDTQYF; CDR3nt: TGTGCCAGCAGTTTAGGGACTTCTACAAGCACAGATACGCAGTATTTT
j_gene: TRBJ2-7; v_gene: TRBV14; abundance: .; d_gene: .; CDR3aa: CASTGAGHEQYF; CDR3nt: TGTGCCAGCACTGGGGCAGGGCACGAGCAGTACTTC
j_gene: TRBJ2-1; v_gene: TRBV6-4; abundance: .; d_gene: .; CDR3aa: CASSDAPGGEQFF; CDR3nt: TGTGCCAGCAGTGACGCCCCTGGGGGGGAGCAGTTCTTC
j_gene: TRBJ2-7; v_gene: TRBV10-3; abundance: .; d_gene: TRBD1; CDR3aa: CATLMGTGVYEQYF; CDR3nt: TGTGCCACCCTGATGGGGACAGGGGTCTACGAGCAGTACTTC
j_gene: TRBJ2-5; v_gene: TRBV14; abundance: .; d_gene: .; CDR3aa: CASSQGLQETQYF; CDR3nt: TGTGCCAGCAGCCAAGGACTCCAAGAGACCCAGTACTTC
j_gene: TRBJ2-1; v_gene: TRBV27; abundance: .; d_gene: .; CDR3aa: CASSSNGGAGEQFF; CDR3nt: TGTGCCAGCAGTTCCAACGGGGGAGCAGGTGAGCAGTTCTTC
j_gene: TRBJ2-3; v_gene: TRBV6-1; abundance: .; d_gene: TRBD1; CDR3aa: CASSPGTGGTQYF; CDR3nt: TGTGCCAGCAGTCCAGGGACAGGTGGTACGCAGTATTTT
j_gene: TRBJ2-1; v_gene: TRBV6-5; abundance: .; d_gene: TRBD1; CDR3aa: CASSRTGDNEQFF; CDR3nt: TGTGCCAGCAGCCGCACAGGGGACAATGAGCAGTTCTTC